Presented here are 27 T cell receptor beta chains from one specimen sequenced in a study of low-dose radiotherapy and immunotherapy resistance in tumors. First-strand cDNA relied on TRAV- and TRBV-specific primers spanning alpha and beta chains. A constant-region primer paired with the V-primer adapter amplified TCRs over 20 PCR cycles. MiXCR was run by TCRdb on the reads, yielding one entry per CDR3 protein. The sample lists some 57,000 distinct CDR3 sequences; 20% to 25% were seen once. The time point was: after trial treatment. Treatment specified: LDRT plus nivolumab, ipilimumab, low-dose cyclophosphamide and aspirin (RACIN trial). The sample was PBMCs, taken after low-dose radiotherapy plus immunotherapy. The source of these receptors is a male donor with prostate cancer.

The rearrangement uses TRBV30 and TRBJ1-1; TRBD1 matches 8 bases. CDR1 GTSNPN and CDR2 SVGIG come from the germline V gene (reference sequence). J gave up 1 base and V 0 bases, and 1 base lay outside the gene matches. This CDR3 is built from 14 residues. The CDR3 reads CAWSVGQGNTEAFF. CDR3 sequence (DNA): TGTGCCTGGAGTGTTGGACAGGGGAACACTGAAGCTTTCTTT. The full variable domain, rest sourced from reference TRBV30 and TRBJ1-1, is SQTIHQWPATLVQPVGSPLSLECTVEGTSNPNLYWYRQAAGRGLQLLFYSVGIGQISSEVPQNLSASRPQDRQFILSSKKLLLSDSGFYLCAWSVGQGNTEAFFGQGTRLTVV.

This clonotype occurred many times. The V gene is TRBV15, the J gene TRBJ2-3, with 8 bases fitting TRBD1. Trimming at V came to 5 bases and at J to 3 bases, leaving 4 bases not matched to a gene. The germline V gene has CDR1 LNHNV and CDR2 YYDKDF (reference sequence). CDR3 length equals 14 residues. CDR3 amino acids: CATSRGQGTDTQYF. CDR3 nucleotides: TGTGCCACCAGCCGAGGACAGGGAACAGATACGCAGTATTTT. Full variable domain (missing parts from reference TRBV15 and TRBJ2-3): DAMVIQNPRYQVTQFGKPVTLSCSQTLNHNVMYWYQQKSSQAPKLLFHYYDKDFNNEADTPDNFQSRRPNTSFCFLDIRSPGLGDTAMYLCATSRGQGTDTQYFGPGTRLTVL.

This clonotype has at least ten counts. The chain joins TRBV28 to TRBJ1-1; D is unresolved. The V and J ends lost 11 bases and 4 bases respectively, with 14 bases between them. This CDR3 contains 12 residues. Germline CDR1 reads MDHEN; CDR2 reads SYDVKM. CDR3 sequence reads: CASQRGITEAFF. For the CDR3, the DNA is TGTGCCTCCCAGAGAGGGATCACTGAAGCTTTCTTT.

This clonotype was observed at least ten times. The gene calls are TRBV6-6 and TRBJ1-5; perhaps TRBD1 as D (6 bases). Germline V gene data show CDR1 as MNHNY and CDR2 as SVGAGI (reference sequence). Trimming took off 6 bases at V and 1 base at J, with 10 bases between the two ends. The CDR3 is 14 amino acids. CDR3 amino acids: CASSRDRSNQPQHF. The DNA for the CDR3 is TGTGCCAGCAGCCGAGACAGGAGCAATCAGCCCCAGCATTTT.

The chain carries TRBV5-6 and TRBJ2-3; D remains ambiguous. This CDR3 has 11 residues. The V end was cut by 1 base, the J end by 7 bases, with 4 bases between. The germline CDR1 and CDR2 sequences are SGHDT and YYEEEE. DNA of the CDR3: TGTGCCAGCAGCTTGACAAATACGCAGTATTTT. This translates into CASSLTNTQYF.

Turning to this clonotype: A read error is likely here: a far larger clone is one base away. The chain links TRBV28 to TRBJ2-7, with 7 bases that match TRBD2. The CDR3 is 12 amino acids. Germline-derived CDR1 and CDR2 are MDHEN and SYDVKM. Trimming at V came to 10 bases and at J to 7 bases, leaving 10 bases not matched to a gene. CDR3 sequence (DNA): TGTGCCACCAGGGCGGGGGTGAATGAGCAGTACTTC. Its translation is CATRAGVNEQYF.

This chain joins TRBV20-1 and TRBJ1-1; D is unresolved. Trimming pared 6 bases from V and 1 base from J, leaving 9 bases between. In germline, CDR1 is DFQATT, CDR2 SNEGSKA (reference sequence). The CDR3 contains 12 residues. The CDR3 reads CSAIGRNTEAFF. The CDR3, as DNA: TGCAGTGCCATCGGTAGGAACACTGAAGCTTTCTTT.

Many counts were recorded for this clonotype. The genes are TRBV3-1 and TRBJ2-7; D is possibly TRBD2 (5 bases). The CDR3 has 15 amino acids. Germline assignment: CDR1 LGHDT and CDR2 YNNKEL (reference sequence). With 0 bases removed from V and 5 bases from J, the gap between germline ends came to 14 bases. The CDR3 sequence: CASSQDGLARHEQYF. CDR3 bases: TGTGCCAGCAGCCAAGATGGGCTAGCCAGGCACGAGCAGTACTTC.

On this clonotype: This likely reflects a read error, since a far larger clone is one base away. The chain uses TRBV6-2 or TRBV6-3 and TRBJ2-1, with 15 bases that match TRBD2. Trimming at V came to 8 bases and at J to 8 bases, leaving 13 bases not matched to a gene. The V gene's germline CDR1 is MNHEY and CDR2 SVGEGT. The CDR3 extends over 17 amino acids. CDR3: CASGTGLAGGPPHEQFF. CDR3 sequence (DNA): TGTGCCAGCGGAACCGGACTAGCGGGAGGGCCCCCCCATGAGCAGTTCTTC.

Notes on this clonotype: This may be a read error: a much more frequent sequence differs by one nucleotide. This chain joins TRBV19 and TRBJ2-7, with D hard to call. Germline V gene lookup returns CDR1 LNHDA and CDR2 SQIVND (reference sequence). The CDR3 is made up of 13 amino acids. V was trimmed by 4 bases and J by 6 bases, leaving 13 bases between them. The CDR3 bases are TGTGCCAGTAGTACAGGCGCAGCAAGCGAGCAGTACTTC. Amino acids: CASSTGAASEQYF.

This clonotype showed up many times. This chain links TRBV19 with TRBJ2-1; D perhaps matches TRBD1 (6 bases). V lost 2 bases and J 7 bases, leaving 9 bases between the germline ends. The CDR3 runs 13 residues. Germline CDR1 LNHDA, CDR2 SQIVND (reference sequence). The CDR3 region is CASSIQGLNEQFF. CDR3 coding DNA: TGTGCCAGTAGTATACAGGGGTTAAATGAGCAGTTCTTC.

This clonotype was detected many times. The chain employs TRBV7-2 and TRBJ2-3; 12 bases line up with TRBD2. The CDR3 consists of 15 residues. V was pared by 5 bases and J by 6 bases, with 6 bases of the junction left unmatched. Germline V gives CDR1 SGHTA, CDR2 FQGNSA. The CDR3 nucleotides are TGTGCCAGCAGCCCCCAGACTAGCGGGGGTGATACGCAGTATTTT. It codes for CASSPQTSGGDTQYF. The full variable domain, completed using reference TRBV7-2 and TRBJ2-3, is GAGVSQSPSNKVTEKGKDVELRCDPISGHTALYWYRQSLGQGLEFLIYFQGNSAPDKSGLPSDRFSAERTGGSVSTLTIQRTQQEDSAVYLCASSPQTSGGDTQYFGPGTRLTVL.

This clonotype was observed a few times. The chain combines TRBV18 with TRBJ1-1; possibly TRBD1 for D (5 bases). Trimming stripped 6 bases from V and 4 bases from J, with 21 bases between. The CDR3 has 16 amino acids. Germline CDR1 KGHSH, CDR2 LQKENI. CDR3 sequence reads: CASSHYIRGWFTEAFF. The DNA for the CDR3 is TGTGCCAGCTCCCACTACATAAGGGGCTGGTTCACTGAAGCTTTCTTT.

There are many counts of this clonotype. CDR3 bases: TGCGCCAGCAGCTTGACGACGGGCGGGACCTACGAGCAGTACTTC. Residues: CASSLTTGGTYEQYF. The chain uses TRBV5-1 and TRBJ2-7; D is possibly TRBD2 (6 bases). Looked up from germline, CDR1 is SGHRS and CDR2 is YFSETQ. V was cut by 1 base and J by 2 bases, with 13 bases left in between. The CDR3 covers 15 residues.

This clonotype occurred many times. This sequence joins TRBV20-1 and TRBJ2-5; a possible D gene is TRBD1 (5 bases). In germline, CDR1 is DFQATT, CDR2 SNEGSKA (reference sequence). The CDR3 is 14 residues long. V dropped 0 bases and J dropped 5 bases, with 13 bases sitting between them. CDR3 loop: CSARDRSGLETQYF. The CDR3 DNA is TGCAGTGCTAGAGATAGGTCAGGGCTTGAGACCCAGTACTTC.

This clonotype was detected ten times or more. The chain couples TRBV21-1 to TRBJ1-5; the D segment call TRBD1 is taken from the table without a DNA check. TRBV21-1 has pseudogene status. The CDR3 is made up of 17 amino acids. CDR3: CASYRDRLFDRGQPQHF. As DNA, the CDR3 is TGTGCCAGCTACCGGGACAGATTATTTGATAGGGGTCAGCCCCAGCATTTT.

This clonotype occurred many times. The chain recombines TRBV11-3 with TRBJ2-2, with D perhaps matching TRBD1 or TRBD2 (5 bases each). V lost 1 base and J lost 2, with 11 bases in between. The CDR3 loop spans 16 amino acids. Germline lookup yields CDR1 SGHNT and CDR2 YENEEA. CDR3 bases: TGTGCCAGCAGCTTAGTCTTCGGGGCCAACACCGGGGAGCTGTTTTTT. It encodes CASSLVFGANTGELFF.

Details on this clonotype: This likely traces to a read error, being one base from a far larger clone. This CDR3 is CTSSLEGALSGNTIYF. CDR3 coding DNA: TGTACCAGCAGCTTGGAGGGGGCCCTCTCTGGAAACACCATATATTTT. The chain is built from TRBV13 and TRBJ1-3, with 7 bases identical to TRBD1. This CDR3 contains 16 residues. The germline gives CDR1 PRHDT, CDR2 FYEKMQ (reference sequence). The full variable domain, in which reference TRBV13 and TRBJ1-3 provide the parts outside the CDR3, is AAGVIQSPRHLIKEKRETATLKCYPIPRHDTVYWYQQGPGQDPQFLISFYEKMQSDKGSIPDRFSAQQFSDYHSELNMSSLELGDSALYFCTSSLEGALSGNTIYFGEGSWLTVV.

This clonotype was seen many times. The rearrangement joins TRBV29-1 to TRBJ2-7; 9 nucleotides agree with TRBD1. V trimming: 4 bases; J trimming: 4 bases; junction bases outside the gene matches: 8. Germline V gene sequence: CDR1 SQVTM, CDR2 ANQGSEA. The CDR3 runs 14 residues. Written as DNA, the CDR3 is TGCAGCGTTGGGCCGGGACAGGGTGTTTACGAGCAGTACTTC. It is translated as CSVGPGQGVYEQYF.

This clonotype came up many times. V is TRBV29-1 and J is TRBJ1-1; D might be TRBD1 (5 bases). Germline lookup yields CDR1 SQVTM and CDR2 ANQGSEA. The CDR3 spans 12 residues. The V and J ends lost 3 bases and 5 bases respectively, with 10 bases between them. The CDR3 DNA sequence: TGCAGCGTTGAGGACGGGGGGACTGAAGCTTTCTTT. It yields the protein CSVEDGGTEAFF.

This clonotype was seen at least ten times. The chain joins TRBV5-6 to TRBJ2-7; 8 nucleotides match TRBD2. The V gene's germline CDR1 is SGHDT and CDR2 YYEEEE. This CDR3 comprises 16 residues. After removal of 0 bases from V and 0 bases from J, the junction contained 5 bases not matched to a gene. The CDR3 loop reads CASSLARGGVSYEQYF. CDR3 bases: TGTGCCAGCAGCTTGGCACGGGGGGGCGTCTCCTACGAGCAGTACTTC. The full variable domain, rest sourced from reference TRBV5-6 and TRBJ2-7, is DAGVTQSPTHLIKTRGQQVTLRCSPKSGHDTVSWYQQALGQGPQFIFQYYEEEERQRGNFPDRFSGHQFPNYSSELNVNALLLGDSALYLCASSLARGGVSYEQYFGPGTRLTVT.

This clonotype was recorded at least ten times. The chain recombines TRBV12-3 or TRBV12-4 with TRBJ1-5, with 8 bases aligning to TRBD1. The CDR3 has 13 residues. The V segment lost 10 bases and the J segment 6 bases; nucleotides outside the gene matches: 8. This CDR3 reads CATSQGGGQPQHF. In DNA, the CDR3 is TGTGCCACCTCACAGGGGGGAGGTCAGCCCCAGCATTTT.

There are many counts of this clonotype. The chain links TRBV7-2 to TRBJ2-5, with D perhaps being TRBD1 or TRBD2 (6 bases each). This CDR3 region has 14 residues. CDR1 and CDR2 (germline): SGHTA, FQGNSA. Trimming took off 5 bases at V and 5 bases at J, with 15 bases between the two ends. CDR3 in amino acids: CASSPPGGGETQYF. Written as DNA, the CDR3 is TGTGCCAGCAGCCCCCCCGGGGGCGGGGAGACCCAGTACTTC.

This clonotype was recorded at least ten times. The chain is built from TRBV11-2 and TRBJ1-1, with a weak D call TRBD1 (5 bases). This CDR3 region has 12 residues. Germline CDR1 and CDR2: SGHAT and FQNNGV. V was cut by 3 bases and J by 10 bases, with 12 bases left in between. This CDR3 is CASSLGLPGAFF. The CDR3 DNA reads TGTGCCAGCAGCTTGGGACTTCCAGGAGCTTTCTTT.

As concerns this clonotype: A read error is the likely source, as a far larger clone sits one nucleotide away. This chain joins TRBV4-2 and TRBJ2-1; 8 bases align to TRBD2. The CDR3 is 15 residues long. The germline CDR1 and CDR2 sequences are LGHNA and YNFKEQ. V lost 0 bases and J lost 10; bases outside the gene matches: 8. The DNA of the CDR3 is TGTGCCAGCAGCCAAGATCAGGGACTAGTCTACGAGCAGTTCTTC. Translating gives CASSQDQGLVYEQFF.

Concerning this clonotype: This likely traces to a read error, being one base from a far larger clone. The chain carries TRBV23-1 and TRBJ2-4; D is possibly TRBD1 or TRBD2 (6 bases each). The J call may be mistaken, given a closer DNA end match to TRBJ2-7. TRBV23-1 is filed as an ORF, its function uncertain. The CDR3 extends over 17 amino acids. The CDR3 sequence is CASSHLGTRGPSYEQYF. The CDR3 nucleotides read TGCGCCAGCAGTCACCTCGGGACTCGGGGGCCCTCCTACGAGCAGTACTTC.

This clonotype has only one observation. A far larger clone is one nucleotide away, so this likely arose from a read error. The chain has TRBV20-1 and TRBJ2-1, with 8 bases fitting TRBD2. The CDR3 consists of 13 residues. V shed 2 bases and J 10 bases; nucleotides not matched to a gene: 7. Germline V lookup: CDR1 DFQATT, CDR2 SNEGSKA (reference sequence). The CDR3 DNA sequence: TGCAGTGCTAGATGGCGGGAGGACTACGAGCAGTTCTTC. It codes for CSARWREDYEQFF.